Below, 17 T cell receptor beta chains from the same sample are listed, as sequenced in a study of blood T cell repertoires in COVID-19. Repertoires were generated with immunoSEQ multiplex PCR, while TCRdb's copy carries only in-frame clones and drops some. This table has around 450,000 clones, 80% to 90% appearing once. The sequenced sample was peripheral blood. These receptors all come from a woman in her twenties or thirties with acute or convalescent COVID-19.

The V gene is TRBV7-9, the J gene TRBJ2-7, with D possibly being TRBD2 (6 bases). The V gene lost 5 bases and the J gene lost 4 bases, with 18 bases spanning the gap. Germline CDR1 SEHNR, CDR2 FQNEAQ (reference sequence). The CDR3 spans 15 residues. The CDR3: CASSRLVPGDYEQYF. The DNA for the CDR3 is TGTGCCAGCAGCCGCTTAGTTCCGGGGGATTACGAGCAGTACTTC.

The chain links TRBV6-1 to TRBJ1-5, with a tentative D call TRBD1 (5 bases). Germline V gene data show CDR1 as MNHNS and CDR2 as SASEGT. The CDR3 is made up of 16 amino acids. V was trimmed by 3 bases and J by 7 bases, leaving 19 bases between them. CDR3 nucleotide sequence: TGTGCCAGCAGTGACCAAACGGGACTCCGGACCCAGCCCCAGCATTTT. Protein product: CASSDQTGLRTQPQHF.

The table lists this clone with a count of one. V gene TRBV6-5 combines with J gene TRBJ1-1, with a weak D call TRBD1 (5 bases). Trimming stripped 2 bases from V and 3 bases from J, with 10 bases between. CDR1 and CDR2 from the germline V gene are MNHEY and SVGAGI. The CDR3 length is 14 residues. Written as DNA, the CDR3 is TGTGCCAGCAGTTACACAAAGGGGTACACTGAAGCTTTCTTT. Protein sequence: CASSYTKGYTEAFF.

The genes are TRBV9 and TRBJ2-6; TRBD1 is a possible D gene (5 bases). The germline CDR1 and CDR2 sequences are SGDLS and YYNGEE. V was cut by 3 bases and J by 0 bases, with 10 bases left in between. The CDR3 is made up of 16 amino acids. The CDR3 bases are TGTGCCAGCAGCGGCCCAGGGTCCTCTGGGGCCAACGTCCTGACTTTC. This codes for CASSGPGSSGANVLTF.

This chain links TRBV2 with TRBJ2-6; D unresolved. V was clipped by 10 bases and J by 5 bases, with 9 bases between them. CDR1 is SNHLY and CDR2 is FYNNEI in the germline V gene. This CDR3 is built from 12 residues. CDR3 coding DNA: TGTGCCACCTTGAGTCGGGCCAACGTCCTGACTTTC. Amino acid sequence: CATLSRANVLTF.

The CDR3 region is CASSGQGRANEQFF. CDR3 bases: TGTGCCAGCAGTGGACAGGGGCGAGCCAATGAGCAGTTCTTC. The rearrangement joins TRBV2 to TRBJ2-1, with 8 nucleotides matching TRBD1. The CDR3 has 14 amino acids. Germline V gene sequence: CDR1 SNHLY, CDR2 FYNNEI. V was pared by 4 bases and J by 6 bases, with 5 bases of the junction left unmatched.

The genes are TRBV30 and TRBJ1-2; TRBD1 agrees at 10 bases. Germline V CDR1 and CDR2: GTSNPN, SVGIG (reference sequence). The J segment lost 4 bases and the V segment lost 4 bases, leaving 6 bases of the junction unmatched. This CDR3 is 14 amino acids long. The CDR3 sequence is CAWKFGQGVYGYTF. The CDR3 nucleotides are TGTGCCTGGAAGTTCGGACAGGGGGTCTATGGCTACACCTTC. Together with reference TRBV30 and TRBJ1-2, the CDR3 gives the full variable domain: SQTIHQWPATLVQPVGSPLSLECTVEGTSNPNLYWYRQAAGRGLQLLFYSVGIGQISSEVPQNLSASRPQDRQFILSSKKLLLSDSGFYLCAWKFGQGVYGYTFGSGTRLTVV.

The chain recombines TRBV29-1 with TRBJ2-1; D may be TRBD1 (5 bases). Germline V lookup: CDR1 SQVTM, CDR2 ANQGSEA. The V end was cut by 6 bases, the J end by 9 bases, with 9 bases between. This CDR3 is built from 10 residues. CDR3 sequence: CSVADIEQFF. CDR3 coding DNA: TGCAGCGTGGCGGACATTGAGCAGTTCTTC.

The chain has TRBV5-1 and TRBJ1-1, with 7 bases fitting TRBD1. V was clipped by 2 bases and J by 7 bases; unmatched bases: 8. The CDR3 covers 14 residues. The germline CDR1 and CDR2 sequences are SGHRS and YFSETQ. CDR3 nucleotide sequence: TGCGCCAGCAGCTTTACAGGGGCGCTCGGTGAAGCTTTCTTT. Its translation is CASSFTGALGEAFF.

The chain recombines TRBV13 with TRBJ1-1, with TRBD1 matching 10 bases. Germline V lookup: CDR1 PRHDT, CDR2 FYEKMQ (reference sequence). The CDR3 consists of 15 residues. The trim removed 4 bases at V and 3 bases at J, leaving 5 bases unmatched. For the CDR3, the DNA is TGTGCCAGCAGCTGGGACAGGGGCGCCGACACTGAAGCTTTCTTT. This sequence encodes CASSWDRGADTEAFF.

The chain uses TRBV5-5 and TRBJ1-4, with D perhaps matching TRBD1 (6 bases). The ends were cut back, 2 bases at V and 8 bases at J, with 13 bases in the middle. CDR1 SGHKS and CDR2 YYEKEE come from the germline V gene (reference sequence). The CDR3 extends over 14 amino acids. The CDR3 sequence is CASSFPGAGEKLFF. CDR3 DNA: TGTGCCAGCAGCTTTCCAGGGGCTGGAGAAAAACTGTTTTTT.

The chain employs TRBV5-1 and TRBJ2-7; D may be TRBD1 (6 bases). From germline, CDR1 is SGHRS and CDR2 YFSETQ. The V end lost 0 bases, the J end lost 2 bases, and 12 bases lay between the germline ends. The CDR3 runs 15 residues. CDR3 amino acids: CASSLGGDRPYEQYF. CDR3 DNA sequence: TGCGCCAGCAGCTTGGGGGGTGACAGGCCCTACGAGCAGTACTTC.

The chain has TRBV19 and TRBJ2-1; D ambiguous. Germline V gene lookup returns CDR1 LNHDA and CDR2 SQIVND (reference sequence). This CDR3 is 12 amino acids long. V was pared by 5 bases and J by 10 bases, with 12 bases between. This chain's CDR3 is CASSDSKLEQFF. The CDR3 nucleotides are TGTGCCAGTAGTGACTCTAAGCTAGAGCAGTTCTTC.

In its sample, this clone was seen once. The chain joins TRBV6-5 to TRBJ1-1; TRBD1 aligns across 7 bases. From germline, CDR1 is MNHEY and CDR2 SVGAGI. This CDR3 comprises 14 residues. V lost 1 base and J lost 1; bases outside the gene matches: 0. CDR3 nucleotides: TGTGCCAGCAGTTACTGGGACAGGAACACTGAAGCTTTCTTT. Translating it yields CASSYWDRNTEAFF.

J is TRBJ1-2 and V is TRBV2, with 7 bases lining up with TRBD1. This CDR3 has 15 amino acids. V lost 5 bases, J lost 6 bases, and 12 bases stayed unmatched. The germline gives CDR1 SNHLY, CDR2 FYNNEI. Here the CDR3 DNA reads TGTGCCAGCAGTCCCGAACTTATCGACAGGGATGGCTACACCTTC. This sequence encodes CASSPELIDRDGYTF.

The chain carries TRBV19 and TRBJ1-5; 7 nucleotides match TRBD1. Germline CDR1 LNHDA, CDR2 SQIVND (reference sequence). The CDR3 has 17 residues. The V segment lost 7 bases and the J segment 0 bases; nucleotides outside the gene matches: 12. The DNA for the CDR3 is TGTGCCAGTACCTCCTATGGAGGGGGCAGTAGCAATCAGCCCCAGCATTTT. It translates to CASTSYGGGSSNQPQHF.

The DNA of the CDR3 is TGTGCCAGCAGGCTAGCCACAGGGGTCTATAATTCACCCCTCCACTTT. Translated, it gives CASRLATGVYNSPLHF. The chain has TRBV3-1 (or the pseudogene TRBV3-2) and TRBJ1-6; 7 positions match TRBD1. Germline assignment: CDR1 LGHDT and CDR2 YNNKEL (reference sequence). The CDR3 has 16 residues. With V trimmed by 6 bases and J by 3 bases, 8 bases remained unmatched.